Listed below are T cell receptor beta chains from one sample, sequenced in a study of T cell changes during pregnancy in multiple sclerosis. Profiling relied on immunoSEQ multiplex PCR, and the TCRdb table lists in-frame clones only, not all of them. The data show under 70,000 clones, 75% to 95% seen once. The source material was peripheral blood, sampled in the third trimester of pregnancy. Source of these receptors: a female donor in good health, enrolled as a control in a pregnancy study. Each CDR3 is given with its conserved first and last residue. Some rows have no size entry. The others give once, few or many, or a class for an expanded clone.

size: .
V: TRBV5-1
J: TRBJ1-2
CDR3: CASSLEGTGHTF

size: once
V: TRBV6-5
J: TRBJ2-1
CDR3: CASSYSGTGSYNEQFF

size: .
V: TRBV5-4
J: TRBJ2-3
CDR3: CASSLRTVTDTQYF

size: .
V: TRBV9
J: TRBJ2-1
CDR3: CASARMYNEQFF

size: .
V: TRBV4-2
J: TRBJ1-3
CDR3: CASRGDRGGNTIYF

size: .
V: TRBV7-6
J: TRBJ2-2
CDR3: CASSLGLNTGELFF

size: once
V: TRBV9
J: TRBJ2-1
CDR3: CASSPLGLEQFF

size: .
V: TRBV5-8
J: TRBJ2-5
CDR3: CASSLNRETASYF

size: .
V: TRBV19
J: TRBJ2-7
CDR3: CASSISAFGLAGTYEQYF

size: .
V: TRBV11-3
J: TRBJ2-3
CDR3: CASSRGGGLTDTQYF

size: .
V: TRBV10-3
J: TRBJ2-3
CDR3: CAISGGGGTSHTQYF

size: .
V: TRBV5-1
J: TRBJ1-1
CDR3: CAGNHSPGTGGWNTEAFF

size: .
V: TRBV7-9
J: TRBJ2-1
CDR3: CASSGGAGLGSNEQFF